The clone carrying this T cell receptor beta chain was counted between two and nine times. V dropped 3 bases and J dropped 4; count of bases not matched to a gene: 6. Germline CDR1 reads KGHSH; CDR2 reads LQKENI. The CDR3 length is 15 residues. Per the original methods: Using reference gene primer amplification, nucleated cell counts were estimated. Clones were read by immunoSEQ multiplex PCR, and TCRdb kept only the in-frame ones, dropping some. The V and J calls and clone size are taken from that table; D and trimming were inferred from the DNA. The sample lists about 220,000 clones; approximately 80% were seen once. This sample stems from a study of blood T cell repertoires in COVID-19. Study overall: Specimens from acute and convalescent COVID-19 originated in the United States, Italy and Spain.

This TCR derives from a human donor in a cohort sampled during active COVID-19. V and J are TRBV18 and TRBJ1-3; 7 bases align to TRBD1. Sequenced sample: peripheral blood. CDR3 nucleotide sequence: TGTGCCAGCTCACCGAACCGGGACAGAGGAAACACCATATATTTT. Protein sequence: CASSPNRDRGNTIYF.